Given below is one T cell receptor beta chain in context. Antigen: not known. Being one base from a much bigger clone, this may be a read error. Then a second PCR, running roughly 7 to 11 cycles, was carried out with a sample-barcoded 5' primer and a J-beta primer mix. TCRdb redid the calling of the 5' RACE reads with MiXCR, one entry per CDR3 protein. The sample holds around 800,000 distinct CDR3 sequences, around 43% seen once. The V segment lost 0 bases and the J segment 0 bases; nucleotides outside the gene matches: 5. The CDR3 is made up of 16 amino acids. Germline lookup yields CDR1 LGHNA and CDR2 YSLEER. This entry belongs to a study of blood T cells in healthy people across ages. Study-wide results and caveats: Underestimates were what the diversity estimates from one million T cells were considered to be.

Material: blood. The chain joins TRBV4-3 to TRBJ2-7; 7 nucleotides line up with TRBD2. The TCR originated in a man aged 55 to 70 in good health. The CDR3 reads CASSQDVSGASYEQYF. For the CDR3, the DNA is TGCGCCAGCAGCCAAGATGTCAGCGGGGCCTCCTACGAGCAGTACTTC.